A selection of T cell receptor beta chains follows, all from one sample in a study of blood T cells in healthy people across ages. TCRdb ran MiXCR on the 5' RACE reads and lists one entry per CDR3 protein. The profile shows roughly 500,000 distinct CDR3 sequences, 25% to 30% of them singletons. Material for sequencing was blood. Receptor source: an older woman in good health. The CDR3 runs from the conserved cysteine through the conserved F or W. A D gene is named only where the DNA matches it firmly. Clone size, where shown, is once, few, many, or a class for clones that have expanded.

J	D	size	V	DNA	CDR3
TRBJ2-7	NA	NA	TRBV10-2	TGCGCCAGCCGAAGCGGGACAGGAAATTACGAGCAGTACTTC	CASRSGTGNYEQYF
TRBJ2-3	TRBD1	NA	TRBV25-1	TGTGCCAGCAGTGAATGGGGGACAGACACAGATACGCAGTATTTT	CASSEWGTDTDTQYF
TRBJ2-3	TRBD2	NA	TRBV6-4	TGTGCCAGCAGTGACTCGACTAGCGGGAGCACAGATACGCAGTATTTT	CASSDSTSGSTDTQYF
TRBJ2-5	TRBD2	few	TRBV12-5	TGTGCTAGTGGTTTGGACGGACTAGTTGTTGAGACCCAGTACTTC	CASGLDGLVVETQYF
TRBJ2-2	NA	NA	TRBV24-1	TGTGCCACCAGTGATCCACCTCCAGAGAACCCTTCTGCCGGGGAGCTGTTTTTT	CATSDPPPENPSAGELFF
TRBJ2-5	TRBD2	NA	TRBV7-8	TGTGCCAGCAGCCCTCTTCGAGCGGGGGCGGCCCAGTACTTC	CASSPLRAGAAQYF
TRBJ2-5	TRBD2	NA	TRBV5-1	TGCGCCAGCGATACCGGGCGGGGGGTCCAAGAGACCCAGTACTTC	CASDTGRGVQETQYF
TRBJ2-3	TRBD1	NA	TRBV12-3/TRBV12-4	TGTGCCAGCAGAAACAGGGGTGGGGCGGCAGATACGCAGTATTTT	CASRNRGGAADTQYF
TRBJ1-1	NA	many	TRBV7-3	TGTGCCAGCAGTTTGAATGTGAACACTGAAGCTTTCTTT	CASSLNVNTEAFF
TRBJ2-7	NA	NA	TRBV29-1	TGCAGCGCTGGGGTCTCAGCTACCCAGGACTACGAGCAGTACTTC	CSAGVSATQDYEQYF